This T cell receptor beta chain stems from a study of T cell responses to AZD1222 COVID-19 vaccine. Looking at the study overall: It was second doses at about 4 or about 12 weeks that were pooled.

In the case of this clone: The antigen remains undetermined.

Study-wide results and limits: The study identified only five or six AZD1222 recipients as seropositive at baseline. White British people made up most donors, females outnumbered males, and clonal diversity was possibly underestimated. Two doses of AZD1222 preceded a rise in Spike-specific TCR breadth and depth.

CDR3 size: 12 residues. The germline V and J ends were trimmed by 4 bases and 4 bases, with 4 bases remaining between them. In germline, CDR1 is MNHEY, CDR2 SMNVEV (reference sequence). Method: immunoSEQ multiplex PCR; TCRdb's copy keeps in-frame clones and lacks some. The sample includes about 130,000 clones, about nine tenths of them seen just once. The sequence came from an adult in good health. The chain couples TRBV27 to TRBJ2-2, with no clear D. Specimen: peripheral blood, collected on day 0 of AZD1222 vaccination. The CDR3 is CASSWGTGELFF. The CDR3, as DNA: TGTGCCAGCAGTTGGGGCACCGGGGAGCTGTTTTTT.